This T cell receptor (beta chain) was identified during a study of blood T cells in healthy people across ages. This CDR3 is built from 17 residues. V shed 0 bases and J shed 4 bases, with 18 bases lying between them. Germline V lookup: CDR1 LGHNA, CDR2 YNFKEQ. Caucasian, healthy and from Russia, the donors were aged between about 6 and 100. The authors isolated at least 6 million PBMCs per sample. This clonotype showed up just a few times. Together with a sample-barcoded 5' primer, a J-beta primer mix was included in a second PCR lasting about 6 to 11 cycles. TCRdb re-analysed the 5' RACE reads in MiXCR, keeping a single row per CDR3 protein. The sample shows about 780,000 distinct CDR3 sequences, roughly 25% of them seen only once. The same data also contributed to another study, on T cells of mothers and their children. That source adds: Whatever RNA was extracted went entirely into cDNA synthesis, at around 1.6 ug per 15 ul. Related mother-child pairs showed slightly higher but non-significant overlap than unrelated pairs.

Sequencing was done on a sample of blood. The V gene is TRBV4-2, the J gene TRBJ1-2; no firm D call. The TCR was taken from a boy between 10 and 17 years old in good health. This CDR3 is CASSQEFAGRNTYGYTF. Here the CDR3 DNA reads TGTGCCAGCAGCCAAGAATTTGCAGGACGCAATACCTATGGCTACACCTTC.